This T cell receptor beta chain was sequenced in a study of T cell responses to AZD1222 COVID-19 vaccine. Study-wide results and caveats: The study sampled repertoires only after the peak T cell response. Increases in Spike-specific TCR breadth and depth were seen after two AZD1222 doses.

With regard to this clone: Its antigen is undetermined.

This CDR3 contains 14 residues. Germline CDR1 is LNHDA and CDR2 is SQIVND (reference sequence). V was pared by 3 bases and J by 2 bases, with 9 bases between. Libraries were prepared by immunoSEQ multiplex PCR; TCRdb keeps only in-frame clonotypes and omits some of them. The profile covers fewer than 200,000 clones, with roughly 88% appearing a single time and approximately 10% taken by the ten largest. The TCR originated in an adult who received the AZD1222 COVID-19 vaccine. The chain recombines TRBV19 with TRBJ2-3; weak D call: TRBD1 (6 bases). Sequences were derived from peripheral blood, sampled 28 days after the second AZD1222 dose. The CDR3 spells CASSIQGPTDTQYF. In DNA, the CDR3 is TGTGCCAGTAGTATCCAGGGGCCCACAGATACGCAGTATTTT.